One and the same sample provided the 18 T cell receptor beta chains below, sequenced in a study of immune evolution from preneoplasia to lung adenocarcinoma. The method was immunoSEQ multiplex PCR; TCRdb's version includes in-frame clones alone and lacks a portion of them. In the table there are several thousand clones, roughly 73% of which are singletons. Sequenced input: FFPE adjacent normal lung tissue. The receptor source for this set is a person aged 65 to 79 with lung adenocarcinoma.

This chain uses TRBV5-1 with TRBJ1-2; D perhaps matches TRBD1 (6 bases). Between the trimmed V and J ends, which lost 4 bases and 4 bases, there was a span of 20 bases. In germline, CDR1 is SGHRS, CDR2 YFSETQ. This CDR3 contains 16 residues. The chain's CDR3 is CASSAKQGGEGYGYTF. The DNA of the CDR3 is TGCGCCAGCAGCGCAAAACAGGGAGGAGAGGGCTATGGCTACACCTTC.

The chain has TRBV25-1 and TRBJ2-7, with TRBD1 matching 12 bases. CDR1 and CDR2 from the germline V gene are MGHDK and SYGVNS. J lost 7 bases, V lost 3 bases, and 10 bases had no gene match. This CDR3 has 16 residues. The CDR3 DNA reads as TGTGCCAGCAGTGACCCCCGGGACAGGGGGCGCGTAGAGCAGTACTTC. This encodes CASSDPRDRGRVEQYF.

The V and J genes are TRBV7-8 and TRBJ2-7; D possibly corresponds to TRBD1 (6 bases). Trimming stripped 7 bases from V and 7 bases from J, with 17 bases between. The germline CDR1 and CDR2 sequences are SGHVS and FQNEAQ. The CDR3 has 13 amino acids. The CDR3 DNA reads TGTGCCAGCATCTGGACGGTAGGGGGAGAGCAGTACTTC. Encoded protein: CASIWTVGGEQYF.

The chain recombines TRBV4-1 with TRBJ2-1, with TRBD2 matching 9 bases. Germline V gives CDR1 MGHRA, CDR2 YSYEKL. J was trimmed by 8 bases and V by 4 bases; bases with no gene match: 15. This CDR3 is 17 amino acids long. DNA of the CDR3: TGCGCCAGCAGCCTAAAAGATTTGGGCGGGGGGGCGTATGAGCAGTTCTTC. Amino acids: CASSLKDLGGGAYEQFF.

The rearrangement links TRBV19 to TRBJ1-6; D is ambiguous. V was shortened by 10 bases and J by 10 bases, with 20 bases between the two germline ends. The CDR3 totals 14 residues. CDR1 is LNHDA and CDR2 is SQIVND in the germline V gene (reference sequence). CDR3 sequence: CATTGRRGESPLHF. CDR3 DNA: TGTGCCACCACCGGGAGGCGCGGGGAATCACCCCTCCACTTT.

This clone has just a few counts. V gene TRBV27 combines with J gene TRBJ1-4; maybe TRBD1 (5 bases). The CDR3 runs 14 residues. V was trimmed by 5 bases and J by 10 bases, leaving 17 bases between them. Germline CDR1 and CDR2: MNHEY and SMNVEV (reference sequence). This CDR3 is CASSPGLRAGKLFF. The CDR3, as DNA: TGTGCCAGCAGTCCGGGACTCAGGGCGGGAAAACTGTTTTTT. Filled out from reference TRBV27 and TRBJ1-4, the complete variable domain reads EAQVTQNPRYLITVTGKKLTVTCSQNMNHEYMSWYRQDPGLGLRQIYYSMNVEVTDKGDVPEGYKVSRKEKRNFPLILESPSPNQTSLYFCASSPGLRAGKLFFGSGTQLSVL.

The rearrangement links TRBV9 to TRBJ2-1; D gene uncertain. V was pared by 4 bases and J by 0 bases, with 11 bases between. The CDR3 consists of 15 residues. Germline CDR1 reads SGDLS; CDR2 reads YYNGEE. CDR3 region: CASSPTQSSYNEQFF. CDR3 sequence (DNA): TGTGCCAGCAGCCCAACTCAAAGCTCCTACAATGAGCAGTTCTTC.

V gene TRBV9 combines with J gene TRBJ2-5; no reliable D call. With 3 bases removed from V and 1 base from J, the gap between germline ends came to 10 bases. The CDR3 is made up of 14 amino acids. Germline V gene data show CDR1 as SGDLS and CDR2 as YYNGEE. The CDR3 sequence is CASSGKGGQETQYF. CDR3 nucleotide sequence: TGTGCCAGCAGCGGGAAGGGCGGCCAAGAGACCCAGTACTTC.

This chain uses TRBV29-1 with TRBJ1-1, with 8 bases lining up with TRBD1. CDR1 SQVTM and CDR2 ANQGSEA come from the germline V gene. J gave up 1 base and V 4 bases, and 14 bases lay outside the gene matches. The CDR3 spans 17 residues. This chain's CDR3 is CSVVGDTRTGKNTEAFF. CDR3 DNA sequence: TGCAGCGTTGTGGGGGATACCCGGACAGGGAAGAACACTGAAGCTTTCTTT.

This chain joins TRBV5-8 and TRBJ2-5; D possibly uses TRBD1 or TRBD2 (5 bases each). From germline, CDR1 is SGHTS and CDR2 YDEGEE. The CDR3 totals 15 residues. Deletions cut 1 base from V and 1 base from J, with 11 bases between. For the CDR3, the DNA is TGTGCCAGCAGCTTGAGGGGACGGTCCCAAGAGACCCAGTACTTC. Encoded protein: CASSLRGRSQETQYF.

V usage is TRBV14 and J usage is TRBJ1-3, with D hard to call. This CDR3 spans 16 amino acids. The V gene's germline CDR1 is SGHDN and CDR2 FVKESK. Deletions cut 3 bases from V and 0 bases from J, with 12 bases between. The chain's CDR3 is CASSHRRRSSGNTIYF. The CDR3 DNA reads TGTGCCAGCAGCCACAGGAGGAGGTCCTCTGGAAACACCATATATTTT.

This clone was counted between two and nine times. The rearrangement links TRBV5-1 to TRBJ2-7; 7 bases agree with TRBD2. Germline V CDR1 and CDR2: SGHRS, YFSETQ. The CDR3 is 14 amino acids. With V trimmed by 5 bases and J by 3 bases, 8 bases remained unmatched. As DNA, the CDR3 is TGCGCCAGCAGTACGGGGGGAGCCCTCTACGAGCAGTACTTC. As protein: CASSTGGALYEQYF.

The chain uses TRBV14 and TRBJ1-2; no definite D call. Trimming took 0 bases from V and 1 from J, leaving 9 bases between them. CDR1 and CDR2 from the germline V gene are SGHDN and FVKESK. This CDR3 has 15 residues. This CDR3 is CASSQEVDFNYGYTF. The CDR3 nucleotides are TGTGCCAGCAGCCAAGAAGTGGATTTTAACTATGGCTACACCTTC.

The rearrangement joins TRBV2 to TRBJ1-6; D remains ambiguous. The CDR3 totals 13 residues. Germline lookup yields CDR1 SNHLY and CDR2 FYNNEI. V lost 4 bases and J lost 6, with 7 bases in between. CDR3 protein: CASSVTSNSPLHF. The CDR3 DNA is TGTGCCAGCAGTGTGACAAGTAATTCACCCCTCCACTTT.

The chain couples TRBV27 to TRBJ1-5; D not certain. Germline assignment: CDR1 MNHEY and CDR2 SMNVEV (reference sequence). The CDR3 extends over 14 amino acids. V was shortened by 5 bases and J by 2 bases, with 10 bases between the two germline ends. The CDR3 loop is CASSSLSGNQPQHF. The DNA of the CDR3 is TGTGCCAGCAGTAGCCTATCCGGCAATCAGCCCCAGCATTTT.

In its sample, this clone was seen a few times. The CDR3 sequence: CASSPAAASNTGELFF. The CDR3 nucleotides read TGTGCCAGCTCACCGGCCGCGGCCAGCAACACCGGGGAGCTGTTTTTT. The chain carries TRBV18 and TRBJ2-2; D call uncertain. Germline V gene lookup returns CDR1 KGHSH and CDR2 LQKENI. CDR3 length: 16 amino acids. V was pared by 3 bases and J by 2 bases, with 13 bases between.

The count of this clone is one. The rearrangement uses TRBV27 and TRBJ1-1; 7 nucleotides line up with TRBD1. V trimming: 5 bases; J trimming: 1 base; junction bases outside the gene matches: 7. Germline V gene sequence: CDR1 MNHEY, CDR2 SMNVEV (reference sequence). There are 15 residues in the CDR3. The CDR3 here is CASSPGQFSNTEAFF. The CDR3, as DNA: TGTGCCAGCAGTCCGGGACAGTTCTCGAACACTGAAGCTTTCTTT.

There are a few counts of this clone. This chain joins TRBV5-8 and TRBJ1-6, with D uncertain. V lost 2 bases to trimming and J lost 3 bases, with 6 bases between them. CDR3 length: 14 residues. Germline values: CDR1 SGHTS, CDR2 YDEGEE. The CDR3 sequence: CASSFAYYNSPLHF. For the CDR3, the DNA is TGTGCCAGCAGCTTCGCCTACTATAATTCACCCCTCCACTTT.